The present entry profiles one T cell receptor beta chain with its context. The antigen is not known. These data belong to a study of beta chain features in type 1 diabetes. Reverse transcription of all isolated RNA meant that expressed TCRB transcripts were sequenced. TCRdb's table, derived via immunoSEQ multiplex PCR, lists solely in-frame clones and lacks some. The data hold a few hundred thousand clones, with approximately 20% observed a single time. Points from the study as a whole: TCRB CDR3s from Type 1 diabetes patients were moderately but significantly shorter in all four CD4+ subsets. A pattern of fewer insertions and more deletions at VDJ junctions was seen in type 1 diabetes patients.

On average, the one heparinised blood draw given by each donor was roughly 100 mL. This TCR came from a woman aged 40 to 50 with type 1 diabetes. The sample comprised naive CD4+ T cells from blood.

The CDR3 protein is CASSLANTDYHGYTF. DNA for the CDR3: TGCGCCAGCAGCTTGGCCAATACAGACTACCATGGCTACACCTTC. The V gene is TRBV5-1, the J gene TRBJ1-2; no definite D call. The CDR3 loop spans 15 amino acids. CDR1 SGHRS and CDR2 YFSETQ come from the germline V gene. V lost 0 bases to trimming and J lost 6 bases, with 15 bases between them.